This T cell receptor (beta chain) was identified during a study of cytomegalovirus exposure and HLA in healthy donors. Study summary: The 110 million or so unique TCR beta sequences, from roughly 170 million T cells, were found by an earlier analysis. Study-wide points: TCR beta chains numbering more than 150 were designated cytomegalovirus-associated. Most of the CMV-associated TCR beta chains (in a later analysis) appeared to be HLA-restricted. Most TCR sequences were seen very rarely across donors, but some public TCRs occurred in many.

This clone was counted a few times. Its antigen is undetermined. The PCR made use of 60 Vbeta and 13 Jbeta primers. TCRdb's table, derived via immunoSEQ multiplex PCR, lists solely in-frame clones and lacks some. The sample holds 140,000 to 150,000 clones, around 75% seen once. Germline V CDR1 and CDR2: MNHNS, SASEGT. CDR3 size: 13 residues. The V and J ends lost 6 bases and 2 bases, in that order; junction bases with no gene match: 4. The origin of this receptor is a man aged 60-69 years in good health and CMV-seronegative. The chain combines TRBV6-1 with TRBJ2-7, with 7 positions matching TRBD1. Sequenced input: PBMCs. The CDR3 DNA reads TGTGCCAGCAGAGGGGACAGTACCTACGAGCAGTACTTC. As protein: CASRGDSTYEQYF.